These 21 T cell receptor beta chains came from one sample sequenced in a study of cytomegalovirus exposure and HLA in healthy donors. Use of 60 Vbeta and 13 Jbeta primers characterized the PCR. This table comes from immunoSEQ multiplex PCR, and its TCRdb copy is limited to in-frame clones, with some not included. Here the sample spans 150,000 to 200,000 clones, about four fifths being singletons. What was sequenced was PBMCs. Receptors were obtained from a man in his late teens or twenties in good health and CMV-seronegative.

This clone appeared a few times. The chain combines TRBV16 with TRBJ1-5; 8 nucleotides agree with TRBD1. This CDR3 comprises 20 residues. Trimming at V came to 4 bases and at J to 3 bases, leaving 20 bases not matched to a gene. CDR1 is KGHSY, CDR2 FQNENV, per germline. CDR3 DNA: TGTGCCAGCAGCCCCCACGTGGACAGGGCAGGGGGGTCGGACAATCAGCCCCAGCATTTT. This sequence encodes CASSPHVDRAGGSDNQPQHF.

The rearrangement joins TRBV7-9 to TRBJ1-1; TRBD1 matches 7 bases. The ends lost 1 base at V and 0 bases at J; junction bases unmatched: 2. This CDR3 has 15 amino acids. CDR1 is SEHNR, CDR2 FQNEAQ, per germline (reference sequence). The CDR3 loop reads CASSLGGQMNTEAFF. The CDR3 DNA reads TGTGCCAGCAGCTTAGGGGGACAGATGAACACTGAAGCTTTCTTT.

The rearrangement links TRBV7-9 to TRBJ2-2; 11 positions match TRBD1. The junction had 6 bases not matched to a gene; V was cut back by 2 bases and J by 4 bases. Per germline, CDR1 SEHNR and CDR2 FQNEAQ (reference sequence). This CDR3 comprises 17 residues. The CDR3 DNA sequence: TGTGCCAGCAGCTTAACAGGACAGGGGGCTAGCACCGGGGAGCTGTTTTTT. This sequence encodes CASSLTGQGASTGELFF.

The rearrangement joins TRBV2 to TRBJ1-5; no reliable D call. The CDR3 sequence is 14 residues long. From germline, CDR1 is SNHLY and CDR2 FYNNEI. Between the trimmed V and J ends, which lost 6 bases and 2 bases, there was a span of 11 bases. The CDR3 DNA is TGTGCCAGCAGAGCGTCCTTGGGCAATCAGCCCCAGCATTTT. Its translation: CASRASLGNQPQHF.

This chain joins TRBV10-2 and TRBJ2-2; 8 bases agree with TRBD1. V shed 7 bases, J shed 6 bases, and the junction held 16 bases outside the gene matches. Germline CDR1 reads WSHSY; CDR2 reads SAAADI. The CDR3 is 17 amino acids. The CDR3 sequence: CASTPGTGRGRSGELFF. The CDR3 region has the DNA TGCGCCAGCACCCCTGGGACTGGCAGGGGGCGCTCCGGGGAGCTGTTTTTT.

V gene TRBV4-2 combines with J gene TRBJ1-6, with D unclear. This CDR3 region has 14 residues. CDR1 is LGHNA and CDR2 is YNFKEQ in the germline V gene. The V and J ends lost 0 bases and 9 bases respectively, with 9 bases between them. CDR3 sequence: CASSQDRESSPLHF. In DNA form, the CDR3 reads TGTGCCAGCAGCCAAGATCGTGAGAGTTCACCCCTCCACTTT.

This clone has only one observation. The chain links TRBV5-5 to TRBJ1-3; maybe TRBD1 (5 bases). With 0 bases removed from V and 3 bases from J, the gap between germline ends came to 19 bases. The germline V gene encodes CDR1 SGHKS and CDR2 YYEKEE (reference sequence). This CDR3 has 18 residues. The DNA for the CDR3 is TGTGCCAGCAGCTTGGATCCCAGGGAATTGTTAGGTGGAAACACCATATATTTT. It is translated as CASSLDPRELLGGNTIYF.

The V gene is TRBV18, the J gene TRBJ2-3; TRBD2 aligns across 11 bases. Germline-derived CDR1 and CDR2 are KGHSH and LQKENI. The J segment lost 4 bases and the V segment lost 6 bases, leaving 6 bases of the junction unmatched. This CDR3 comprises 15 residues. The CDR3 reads CASSALAGVPDTQYF. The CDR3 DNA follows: TGTGCCAGCTCGGCACTAGCGGGGGTCCCAGATACGCAGTATTTT.

The CDR3 sequence: CASSIERAAGGPTDTQYF. As DNA, the CDR3 is TGTGCCAGTAGTATAGAGCGTGCCGCGGGAGGGCCCACAGATACGCAGTATTTT. The rearrangement joins TRBV19 to TRBJ2-3; 9 bases fit TRBD2. Germline loops: CDR1 LNHDA, CDR2 SQIVND (reference sequence). V trimming: 0 bases; J trimming: 2 bases; junction bases outside the gene matches: 9. CDR3 length: 18 amino acids. Supplemented by reference TRBV19 and TRBJ2-3, the full variable domain reads DGGITQSPKYLFRKEGQNVTLSCEQNLNHDAMYWYRQDPGQGLRLIYYSQIVNDFQKGDIAEGYSVSREKKESFPLTVTSAQKNPTAFYLCASSIERAAGGPTDTQYFGPGTRLTVL.

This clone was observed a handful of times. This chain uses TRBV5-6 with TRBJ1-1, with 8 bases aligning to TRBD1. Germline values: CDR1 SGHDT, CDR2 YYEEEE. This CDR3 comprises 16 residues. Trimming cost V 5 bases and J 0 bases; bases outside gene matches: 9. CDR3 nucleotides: TGTGCCAGCAGTCGACAGGGGTTAACCCTGAACACTGAAGCTTTCTTT. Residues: CASSRQGLTLNTEAFF.

CDR3 protein: CAWGREQPQHF. Here the CDR3 DNA reads TGTGCCTGGGGGAGAGAGCAGCCCCAGCATTTT. This chain joins TRBV30 and TRBJ1-5; D is unclear. Germline lookup yields CDR1 GTSNPN and CDR2 SVGIG (reference sequence). The V and J ends lost 5 bases and 7 bases respectively, with 9 bases between them. There are 11 residues in the CDR3.

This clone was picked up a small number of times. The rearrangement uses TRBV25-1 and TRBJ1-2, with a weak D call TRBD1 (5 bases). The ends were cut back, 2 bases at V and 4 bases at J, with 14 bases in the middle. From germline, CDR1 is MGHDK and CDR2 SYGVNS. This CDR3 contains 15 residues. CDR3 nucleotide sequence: TGTGCCAGCAGTGAAGGTTGGGGGGTTCGCTATGGCTACACCTTC. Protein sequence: CASSEGWGVRYGYTF.

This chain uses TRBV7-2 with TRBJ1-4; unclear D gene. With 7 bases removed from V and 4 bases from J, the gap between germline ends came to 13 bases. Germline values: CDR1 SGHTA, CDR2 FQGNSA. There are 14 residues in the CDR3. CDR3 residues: CASMITTNNEKLFF. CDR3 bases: TGTGCCAGCATGATAACAACTAATAATGAAAAACTGTTTTTT.

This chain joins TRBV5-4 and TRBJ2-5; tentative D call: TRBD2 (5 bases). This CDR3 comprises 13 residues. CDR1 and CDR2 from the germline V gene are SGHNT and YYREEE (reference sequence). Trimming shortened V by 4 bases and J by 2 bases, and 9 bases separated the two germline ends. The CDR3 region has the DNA TGTGCCAGCAGCCCTGGGAGTCAAGAGACCCAGTACTTC. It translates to CASSPGSQETQYF.

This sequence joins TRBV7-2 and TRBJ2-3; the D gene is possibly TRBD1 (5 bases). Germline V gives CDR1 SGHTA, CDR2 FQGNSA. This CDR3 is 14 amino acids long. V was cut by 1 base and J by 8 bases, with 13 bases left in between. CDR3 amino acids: CASSLGTSASTQYF. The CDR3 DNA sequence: TGTGCCAGCAGCTTAGGGACATCCGCTAGTACGCAGTATTTT.

The CDR3 protein is CAWRRGDTEAFF. As DNA, the CDR3 is TGTGCCTGGAGGCGGGGGGACACTGAAGCTTTCTTT. The chain uses TRBV30 and TRBJ1-1, with D maybe TRBD1 (5 bases). V dropped 3 bases and J dropped 3 bases, with 8 bases sitting between them. The CDR3 covers 12 residues. Per the germline V gene, CDR1 is GTSNPN and CDR2 is SVGIG (reference sequence).

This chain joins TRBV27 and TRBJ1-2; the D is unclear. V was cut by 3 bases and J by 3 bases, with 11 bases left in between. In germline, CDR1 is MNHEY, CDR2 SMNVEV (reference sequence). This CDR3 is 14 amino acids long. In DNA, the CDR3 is TGTGCCAGCAGTTTGTCTCCAGGTCACTATGGCTACACCTTC. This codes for CASSLSPGHYGYTF.

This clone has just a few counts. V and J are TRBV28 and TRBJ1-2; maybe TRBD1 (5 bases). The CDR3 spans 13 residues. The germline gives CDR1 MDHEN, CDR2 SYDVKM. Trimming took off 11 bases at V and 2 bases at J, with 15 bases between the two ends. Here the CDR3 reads CAAWDSLNYGYTF. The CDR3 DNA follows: TGTGCCGCCTGGGACTCCCTCAACTATGGCTACACCTTC.

DNA for the CDR3: TGCGCCAGCAGTGAGTCTCGCCCAGGGGGAGAGAACACTGAAGCTTTCTTT. As protein: CASSESRPGGENTEAFF. The chain is built from TRBV10-2 and TRBJ1-1; 7 bases line up with TRBD1. The CDR3 loop spans 17 amino acids. CDR1 and CDR2 from the germline V gene are WSHSY and SAAADI. V was clipped by 0 bases and J by 1 base; unmatched bases: 8.

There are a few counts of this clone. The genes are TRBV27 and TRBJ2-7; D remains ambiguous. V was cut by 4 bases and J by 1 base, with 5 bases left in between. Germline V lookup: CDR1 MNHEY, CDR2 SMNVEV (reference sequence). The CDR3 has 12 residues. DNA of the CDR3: TGTGCCAGCAGTTCTCCTTCCTACGAGCAGTACTTC. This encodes CASSSPSYEQYF.

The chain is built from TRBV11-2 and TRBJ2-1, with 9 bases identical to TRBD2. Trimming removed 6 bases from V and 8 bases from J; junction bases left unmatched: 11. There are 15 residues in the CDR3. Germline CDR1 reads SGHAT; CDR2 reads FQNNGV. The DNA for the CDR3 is TGTGCCAGCAGAAAAGGGGCTAGCGGGATCGATGAGCAGTTCTTC. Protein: CASRKGASGIDEQFF.